A single sample gave rise to the 10 T cell receptor beta chains below, sequenced in a study of cytomegalovirus exposure and HLA in healthy donors. Vbeta (60) and Jbeta (13) primers were used in the PCR. Repertoires were generated with immunoSEQ multiplex PCR, while TCRdb's copy carries only in-frame clones and drops some. The table has 150,000 to 200,000 clones, 70% to 80% seen once; the top ten hold around 1.5%. The sequencing input was PBMCs. The receptors were gathered from a woman aged 50 to 60 in good health and CMV-seronegative.

This clone was counted only a few times. Within the sample, other DNA sequences also encode this same CDR3. J is TRBJ2-2 and V is TRBV7-2; 11 nucleotides agree with TRBD1. This CDR3 region has 16 residues. CDR1 and CDR2 from the germline V gene are SGHTA and FQGNSA. Germline trimming cut 1 base from V and 4 bases from J; bases unmatched to any gene: 2. The CDR3 reads CASSLGTGGITGELFF. The DNA of the CDR3 is TGTGCCAGCAGCTTAGGGACAGGGGGCATCACCGGGGAGCTGTTTTTT. Looking up the rest from reference TRBV7-2 and TRBJ2-2 gives the full variable domain: GAGVSQSPSNKVTEKGKDVELRCDPISGHTALYWYRQSLGQGLEFLIYFQGNSAPDKSGLPSDRFSAERTGGSVSTLTIQRTQQEDSAVYLCASSLGTGGITGELFFGEGSRLTVL.

V and J are TRBV5-6 and TRBJ1-1; D perhaps matches TRBD1 (5 bases). CDR3 length: 18 amino acids. Trimming took off 1 base at V and 3 bases at J, with 22 bases between the two ends. CDR1 SGHDT and CDR2 YYEEEE come from the germline V gene. The CDR3 bases are TGTGCCAGCAGCTTGAAATCCTTAAATTATCCCAGGGACACTGAAGCTTTCTTT. It codes for CASSLKSLNYPRDTEAFF.

The CDR3 DNA follows: TGCGCCAGCAGCCAAACTAGCGGGGGCCCCCAAGATACGCAGTATTTT. Amino acids: CASSQTSGGPQDTQYF. The rearrangement uses TRBV4-3 and TRBJ2-3; 11 bases agree with TRBD2. Per germline, CDR1 LGHNA and CDR2 YSLEER. With V trimmed by 2 bases and J by 5 bases, 6 bases remained unmatched. This CDR3 region has 16 residues.

The chain is built from TRBV5-5 and TRBJ1-4; D is uncertain. The germline V and J ends were trimmed by 0 bases and 8 bases, with 5 bases remaining between them. This CDR3 region has 12 residues. Germline values: CDR1 SGHKS, CDR2 YYEKEE (reference sequence). In nucleotides, the CDR3 is TGTGCCAGCAGCTTGGCTACCGAAAAACTGTTTTTT. Translation gives CASSLATEKLFF. The variable domain in full, completed from reference TRBV5-5 and TRBJ1-4, reads DAGVTQSPTHLIKTRGQQVTLRCSPISGHKSVSWYQQVLGQGPQFIFQYYEKEERGRGNFPDRFSARQFPNYSSELNVNALLLGDSALYLCASSLATEKLFFGSGTQLSVL.

The J gene is TRBJ1-1, the V gene TRBV7-2; no clear D. The CDR3 has 14 amino acids. CDR1 and CDR2 from the germline V gene are SGHTA and FQGNSA. V was cut by 5 bases and J by 3 bases, with 13 bases left in between. CDR3 loop: CASSPRPRDTEAFF. The CDR3 DNA reads TGTGCCAGCAGCCCAAGACCTCGGGACACTGAAGCTTTCTTT.

The chain has TRBV28 and TRBJ1-1, with D possibly matching TRBD1 (6 bases). This CDR3 has 15 residues. V lost 7 bases and J lost 1, with 16 bases in between. The V gene's germline CDR1 is MDHEN and CDR2 SYDVKM. CDR3 nucleotide sequence: TGTGCCAGCACCCGGGACACTGGACCGAACACTGAAGCTTTCTTT. It specifies CASTRDTGPNTEAFF. Together with reference TRBV28 and TRBJ1-1, the CDR3 gives the full variable domain: DVKVTQSSRYLVKRTGEKVFLECVQDMDHENMFWYRQDPGLGLRLIYFSYDVKMKEKGDIPEGYSVSREKKERFSLILESASTNQTSMYLCASTRDTGPNTEAFFGQGTRLTVV.

V gene TRBV30 combines with J gene TRBJ1-2; tentatively, D is TRBD1 (6 bases). There are 14 residues in the CDR3. The germline V and J ends were trimmed by 5 bases and 4 bases, with 17 bases remaining between them. Germline CDR1 GTSNPN, CDR2 SVGIG (reference sequence). The chain's CDR3 is CAWGIGAGAYGYTF. The CDR3 nucleotides are TGTGCCTGGGGCATCGGAGCAGGGGCCTATGGCTACACCTTC.

The rearrangement links TRBV5-8 to TRBJ2-4; a weak D match, TRBD2 (7 bases). With 4 bases removed from V and 8 bases from J, the gap between germline ends came to 25 bases. The CDR3 has 17 amino acids. Germline V gene sequence: CDR1 SGHTS, CDR2 YDEGEE. CDR3 nucleotide sequence: TGTGCCAGCAGCAATAGGCAGTGGGGGGGCGAATGGGACATTCAGTACTTC. This codes for CASSNRQWGGEWDIQYF.

To note about this clone: Other DNA sequences in the sample encode the same CDR3. The chain uses TRBV7-3 and TRBJ1-1; D might be TRBD1 (5 bases). The CDR3 is 13 amino acids. CDR1 and CDR2 from the germline V gene are SGHTA and FQGTGA. Trimming stripped 1 base from V and 3 bases from J, with 6 bases between. The chain's CDR3 is CASSLRGDTEAFF. CDR3 in DNA: TGTGCCAGCAGCTTAAGGGGGGACACTGAAGCTTTCTTT.

The chain employs TRBV6-5 and TRBJ2-4; 7 bases fit TRBD1. The germline V gene encodes CDR1 MNHEY and CDR2 SVGAGI. Unmatched junction bases numbered 5, after V lost 2 bases and J lost 7 bases. The CDR3 covers 14 residues. The CDR3 sequence: CASSYLSQGNIQYF. The CDR3 region has the DNA TGTGCCAGCAGTTACCTGTCACAGGGGAACATTCAGTACTTC.